This T cell receptor (beta chain) was captured by sequencing in a study of regulatory T cells in long-lasting Graves disease. Study-level background: With positive TSH receptor antibodies and over 5 years of antithyroid drugs, Graves' disease was considered persistent.

The time point is: persistent/refractory GD, antithyroid drugs over 5 years with positive TRAb. Construction of the TCR library relied on RNA isolated from PBMCs. Graves' disease diagnosis followed American Thyroid Association guidelines. There are many counts of this clonotype. The antigen is undetermined. Findings and caveats of the study: Persistent disease was characterized by preferential usage of TRBV28, TRBJ1-2 and TRBJ2-5.

Building the TCR beta libraries relied on iRepertoire HTBI primers, and CDR3 regions underwent Arm-PCR. Original processing methods: Overall, samples carried 62 TRBV and around 15 TRBJ segments. TCRdb itself ran the multiplex PCR reads through MiXCR, one entry per CDR3 protein. TCRdb, rather than the study authors, made the V and J calls. The sample consists of about 660,000 distinct CDR3 sequences, approximately 31% of them appearing once. Trimming removed 0 bases from V and 8 bases from J; junction bases left unmatched: 4. This CDR3 comprises 15 residues. In germline, CDR1 is MNHEY, CDR2 SVGAGI. Sequences were derived from peripheral blood mononuclear cells (PBMCs), sampled when the disease was refractory, from a patient treated with antithyroid drugs. The chain uses TRBV6-5 and TRBJ1-2; TRBD1 agrees at 12 bases. The clonotype comes from a female donor with Graves disease. Here the CDR3 reads CASSYSRDRGLGYTF. In DNA, the CDR3 is TGTGCCAGCAGTTACTCCCGGGACAGGGGGCTCGGCTACACCTTC.